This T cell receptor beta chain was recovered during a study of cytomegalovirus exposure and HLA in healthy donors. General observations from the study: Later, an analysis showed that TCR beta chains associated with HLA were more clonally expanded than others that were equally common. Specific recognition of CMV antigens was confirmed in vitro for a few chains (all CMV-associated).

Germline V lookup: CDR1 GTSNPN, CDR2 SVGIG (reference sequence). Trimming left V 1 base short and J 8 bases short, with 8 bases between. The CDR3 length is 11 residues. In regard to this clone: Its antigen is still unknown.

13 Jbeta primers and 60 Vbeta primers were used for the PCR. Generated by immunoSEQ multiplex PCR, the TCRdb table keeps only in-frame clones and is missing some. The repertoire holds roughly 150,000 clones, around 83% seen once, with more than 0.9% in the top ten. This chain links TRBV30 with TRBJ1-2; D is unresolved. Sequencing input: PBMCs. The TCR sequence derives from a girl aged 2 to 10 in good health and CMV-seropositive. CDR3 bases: TGTGCCTGGAGTGGAGTCCAAGGCTACACCTTC. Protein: CAWSGVQGYTF.